This T cell receptor beta chain was recovered during a study of cytomegalovirus exposure and HLA in healthy donors. In the PCR, 60 Vbeta and 13 Jbeta primers were used. Data came from immunoSEQ multiplex PCR; TCRdb stores just in-frame clones and leaves some out. Among fewer than 200,000 clones, approximately 77% were seen once, and the ten largest hold 1.5%. CDR1 MNHEY and CDR2 SVGAGI come from the germline V gene. The CDR3 totals 14 residues. Trimming at V came to 6 bases and at J to 2 bases, leaving 5 bases not matched to a gene. Sequenced: PBMCs. This chain uses TRBV6-5 with TRBJ2-3; 7 bases map to TRBD1. This TCR was sampled from a male donor in good health and CMV-seronegative. CDR3 in amino acids: CASRTGRTTDTQYF. CDR3 in DNA: TGTGCCAGCAGGACAGGGCGGACCACAGATACGCAGTATTTT.